The rows below give T cell receptor beta chains drawn from one sample of a study of blood T cell repertoires in COVID-19. Profiled with immunoSEQ multiplex PCR; TCRdb holds only in-frame clones, not every one. The sample lists tens of thousands of clones; around 90% were seen once. The specimen sequenced was peripheral blood. These receptors all stem from a human donor in a cohort sampled during active COVID-19. CDR3s include the opening cysteine and the closing phenylalanine or tryptophan. Each record gives: V gene, CDR3 length, clone size, J gene, D gene, CDR3 protein, CDR3 DNA. The D gene is left open where the match is weak. Clone size, where shown, is once, few, many, or a class for clones that have expanded.

TRBV21-1	18	NA	TRBJ2-1	NA	CASSKGESTASSYNEQFF	TGTGCCAGCAGCAAAGGAGAGTCTACAGCAAGCTCCTACAATGAGCAGTTCTTC
TRBV12-3/TRBV12-4	13	NA	TRBJ2-2	NA	CASTTVNTGELFF	TGTGCCAGCACGACAGTGAACACCGGGGAGCTGTTTTTT
TRBV10-3	13	NA	TRBJ1-2	TRBD1	CAISPGTAYGYTF	TGTGCCATCAGTCCGGGGACAGCCTATGGCTACACCTTC
TRBV4-1	16	NA	TRBJ2-7	NA	CASSQDSQGLTYEQYF	TGCGCCAGCAGCCAAGATTCACAGGGCCTTACCTACGAGCAGTACTTC
TRBV27	14	NA	TRBJ2-3	TRBD2	CASSRRLAGDTQYF	TGTGCCAGCAGTCGCAGACTAGCGGGAGATACGCAGTATTTT
TRBV18	13	NA	TRBJ1-5	NA	CASAQASNQPQHF	TGTGCCAGCGCCCAGGCTAGCAATCAGCCCCAGCATTTT
TRBV28	13	NA	TRBJ2-7	NA	CASSLPGHYEQYF	TGTGCCAGCAGTTTACCAGGGCACTACGAGCAGTACTTC
TRBV29-1	14	few	TRBJ2-7	TRBD2	CSVSGLAGVSEQYF	TGCAGCGTGTCGGGACTAGCGGGAGTATCCGAGCAGTACTTC
TRBV19	18	NA	TRBJ2-7	TRBD1	CASSFDAPPGTGSYEQYF	TGTGCCAGTAGTTTCGACGCACCCCCGGGGACAGGGTCCTACGAGCAGTACTTC
TRBV10-2	16	once	TRBJ2-7	TRBD2	CASTSGTGMRSYEQYF	TGCGCCAGCACTAGCGGGACCGGGATGCGATCCTACGAGCAGTACTTC
TRBV19	15	NA	TRBJ2-7	TRBD1	CASSQGGQSPYEQYF	TGTGCCAGTAGCCAAGGGGGACAGTCTCCCTACGAGCAGTACTTC
TRBV6-5	13	NA	TRBJ2-1	NA	CASRPRGRNEQFF	TGTGCCAGCAGACCCAGGGGGAGGAATGAGCAGTTCTTC
TRBV5-1	15	NA	TRBJ2-7	NA	CASSLGSGDAYEQYF	TGCGCCAGCAGCTTGGGGTCGGGGGATGCCTACGAGCAGTACTTC
TRBV5-5	19	NA	TRBJ2-3	TRBD2	CASSRTSGSVLLSADTQYF	TGTGCCAGCAGCAGGACTAGCGGCTCGGTCCTTCTAAGCGCAGATACGCAGTATTTT
TRBV7-8	16	NA	TRBJ2-1	TRBD2	CASSFGAGGPYNEQFF	TGTGCCAGCAGCTTCGGAGCGGGAGGGCCCTACAATGAGCAGTTCTTC
TRBV18	16	NA	TRBJ2-7	TRBD1	CASSPQVGTGSFEQYF	TGTGCCAGCTCTCCACAAGTAGGGACAGGGAGTTTCGAGCAGTACTTC
TRBV30	14	few	TRBJ1-1	NA	CAWSRAGLNTEAFF	TGTGCCTGGAGTCGGGCGGGCCTGAACACTGAAGCTTTCTTT
TRBV19	15	NA	TRBJ1-4	NA	CASSIGGALNEKLFF	TGTGCCAGTAGTATAGGAGGCGCCCTGAATGAAAAACTGTTTTTT
TRBV12-5	14	NA	TRBJ1-4	NA	CASGPTATNEKLFF	TGTGCTAGTGGCCCGACAGCAACTAATGAAAAACTGTTTTTT
TRBV6-6	12	NA	TRBJ1-2	NA	CASSYLGSGYTF	TGTGCCAGCAGTTACTTGGGCAGCGGCTACACCTTC
TRBV7-9	14	NA	TRBJ2-3	NA	CASSPVTGTDTQYF	TGTGCCAGCAGCCCCGTAACAGGGACAGATACGCAGTATTTT
TRBV27	14	NA	TRBJ1-2	NA	CASSLGRGARGYTF	TGTGCCAGCAGTTTAGGTCGGGGGGCGCGTGGCTACACCTTC
TRBV7-3	17	once	TRBJ2-2	TRBD2	CASSLTGSGRNTGELFF	TGTGCCAGCAGCTTAACGGGCAGCGGGAGGAACACCGGGGAGCTGTTTTTT
TRBV5-1	16	NA	TRBJ2-1	NA	CASSRIPGPRGGEQFF	TGCGCCAGCAGCAGAATACCGGGACCGCGAGGAGGGGAGCAGTTCTTC
TRBV6-2/TRBV6-3	18	few	TRBJ2-1	TRBD2	CASSYGLAGVSSYNEQFF	TGTGCCAGCAGTTACGGACTAGCGGGCGTAAGCTCCTACAATGAGCAGTTCTTC
TRBV2	15	NA	TRBJ2-2	TRBD2	CASSWAGVGTGELFF	TGTGCCAGCAGCTGGGCGGGGGTCGGCACCGGGGAGCTGTTTTTT
TRBV10-2	15	NA	TRBJ2-3	NA	CASSESPVSTDTQYF	TGCGCCAGCAGTGAGTCCCCGGTTAGCACAGATACGCAGTATTTT
TRBV28	13	NA	TRBJ2-5	NA	CASSVLTQETQYF	TGTGCCAGCAGTGTACTAACCCAAGAGACCCAGTACTTC
TRBV19	17	NA	TRBJ1-3	NA	CASSIIGHQSSGNTIYF	TGTGCCAGTAGTATTATCGGACACCAGAGCTCTGGAAACACCATATATTTT
TRBV28	12	NA	TRBJ2-5	NA	CASAPGDETQYF	TGTGCCAGCGCGCCAGGGGACGAGACCCAGTACTTC
TRBV19	14	NA	TRBJ1-3	NA	CASSRTRSGNTIYF	TGTGCCAGTAGCCGGACTCGCTCTGGAAACACCATATATTTT
TRBV28	12	NA	TRBJ2-1	TRBD2	CASGTSDGEQFF	TGTGCCAGCGGGACTAGCGACGGTGAGCAGTTCTTC
TRBV28	14	NA	TRBJ1-5	NA	CASQGKGSNQPQHF	TGTGCCAGTCAGGGGAAGGGAAGCAATCAGCCCCAGCATTTT
TRBV11-2	12	NA	TRBJ1-1	NA	CASSLVGGEAFF	TGTGCCAGCAGCTTAGTAGGCGGCGAAGCTTTCTTT
TRBV7-2	13	NA	TRBJ1-2	NA	CASSPSPGWGYTF	TGTGCCAGCAGCCCAAGTCCAGGGTGGGGCTACACCTTC
TRBV18	16	NA	TRBJ2-2	TRBD2	CASSSGTSGRTGELFF	TGTGCCAGCTCATCGGGGACTAGCGGGCGCACCGGGGAGCTGTTTTTT
TRBV6-1	15	NA	TRBJ2-7	TRBD2	CASSEAGTSGYEQYF	TGTGCCAGCAGTGAGGCGGGGACTAGCGGGTACGAGCAGTACTTC
TRBV5-4	18	NA	TRBJ2-2	NA	CASSSPAEGLGGSGELFF	TGTGCCAGCAGCTCCCCGGCCGAGGGTCTAGGGGGAAGCGGGGAGCTGTTTTTT
TRBV18	13	once	TRBJ1-1	NA	CASSPSRTAEAFF	TGTGCCAGCTCACCAAGTCGGACAGCTGAAGCTTTCTTT
TRBV7-2	17	NA	TRBJ1-5	TRBD1	CASSLELGQAHNQPQHF	TGTGCCAGCAGCTTAGAGCTAGGACAGGCGCACAATCAGCCCCAGCATTTT
TRBV7-6	14	NA	TRBJ2-1	NA	CASSSTGEGNEQFF	TGTGCCAGCAGCTCGACAGGGGAGGGCAATGAGCAGTTCTTC
TRBV3-1/TRBV3-2	14	NA	TRBJ1-3	NA	CASSPSQGQNTIYF	TGTGCCAGCAGCCCAAGCCAGGGGCAGAACACCATATATTTT
TRBV9	20	NA	TRBJ1-1	TRBD1	CASSAFYNSPGQGAITEAFF	TGTGCCAGCAGCGCATTTTACAATTCCCCGGGACAGGGGGCTATCACTGAAGCTTTCTTT
TRBV9	15	NA	TRBJ2-7	TRBD1	CASSVGQGAAWEQYF	TGTGCCAGCAGCGTAGGCCAGGGGGCGGCCTGGGAGCAGTACTTC
TRBV27	15	NA	TRBJ2-3	TRBD1	CASSNSGGWTDTQYF	TGTGCCAGCAGTAATTCAGGGGGCTGGACAGATACGCAGTATTTT
TRBV24-1	14	NA	TRBJ1-5	NA	CATSDYGRDSRQHF	TGTGCCACCAGTGATTATGGCAGGGACTCCCGCCAGCATTTT
TRBV2	14	NA	TRBJ1-2	TRBD1	CASNLDRAGYGYTF	TGTGCCAGCAACCTGGACAGGGCCGGCTATGGCTACACCTTC
TRBV6-6	15	NA	TRBJ1-5	TRBD1	CASSYHTGADQPQHF	TGTGCCAGCAGTTACCACACAGGGGCCGATCAGCCCCAGCATTTT
TRBV11-2	14	once	TRBJ2-7	TRBD2	CASSKPGLAYEQYF	TGTGCCAGCAGCAAACCGGGACTAGCCTACGAGCAGTACTTC
TRBV7-9	17	NA	TRBJ1-4	NA	CASRPEGLIQANEKLFF	TGTGCCAGCAGACCTGAGGGCCTCATTCAGGCTAATGAAAAACTGTTTTTT
TRBV2	13	NA	TRBJ2-5	TRBD1	CASSMDRQETQYF	TGTGCCAGCAGTATGGACAGGCAAGAGACCCAGTACTTC
TRBV7-3	16	NA	TRBJ2-2	TRBD2	CASSLTIAGGTGELFF	TGTGCCAGCAGCTTAACAATAGCGGGAGGGACCGGGGAGCTGTTTTTT
TRBV9	14	NA	TRBJ1-4	NA	CASSVGGFNEKLFF	TGTGCCAGCAGCGTAGGGGGCTTTAATGAAAAACTGTTTTTT
TRBV24-1	15	once	TRBJ2-7	TRBD2	CATSAASGRAYEQYF	TGTGCCACCAGTGCGGCTAGCGGGAGGGCCTACGAGCAGTACTTC